This T cell receptor (beta chain) was recovered during a study of cytomegalovirus exposure and HLA in healthy donors. Study outcomes and limitations: The only immune exposure information that was available was CMV serostatus. A prior analysis recorded that most TCR beta V segments were productive about 90% or about 30% of the time.

The study ran its PCR with 60 Vbeta and 13 Jbeta primers. TCRdb's table, derived via immunoSEQ multiplex PCR, lists solely in-frame clones and lacks some. Of more than 60,000 clones in the sample, 60% to 85% are singletons; the top ten hold more than 4.5%. Note on this clone: Its antigen is not identified.

The ends were cut back, 4 bases at V and 3 bases at J, with 15 bases in the middle. Germline V gives CDR1 SGDLS, CDR2 YYNGEE. The CDR3 extends over 15 amino acids. Each donor was healthy, and each was a bone marrow donor. The chain couples TRBV9 to TRBJ2-3; maybe TRBD1 (6 bases). The sequenced material came from PBMCs. The origin of this receptor is a male donor in good health and CMV-seropositive. CDR3 in amino acids: CASSPIPTGTDTQYF. In DNA form, the CDR3 reads TGTGCCAGCAGCCCTATACCTACAGGGACAGATACGCAGTATTTT.